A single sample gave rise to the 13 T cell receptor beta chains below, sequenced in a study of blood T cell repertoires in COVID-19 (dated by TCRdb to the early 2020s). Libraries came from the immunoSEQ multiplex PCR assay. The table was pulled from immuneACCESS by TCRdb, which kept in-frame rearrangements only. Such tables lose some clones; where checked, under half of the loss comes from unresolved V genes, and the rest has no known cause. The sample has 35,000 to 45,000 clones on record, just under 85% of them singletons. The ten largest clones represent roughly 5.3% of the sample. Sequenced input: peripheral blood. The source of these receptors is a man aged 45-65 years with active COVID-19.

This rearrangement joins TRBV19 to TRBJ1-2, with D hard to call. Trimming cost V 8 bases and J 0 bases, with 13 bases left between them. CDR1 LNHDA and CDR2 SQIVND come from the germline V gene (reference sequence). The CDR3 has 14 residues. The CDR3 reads CASAPGEPNYGYTF. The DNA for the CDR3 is TGTGCCAGTGCCCCCGGAGAACCTAACTATGGCTACACCTTC. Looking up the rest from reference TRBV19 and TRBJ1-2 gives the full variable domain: DGGITQSPKYLFRKEGQNVTLSCEQNLNHDAMYWYRQDPGQGLRLIYYSQIVNDFQKGDIAEGYSVSREKKESFPLTVTSAQKNPTAFYLCASAPGEPNYGYTFGSGTRLTVV.

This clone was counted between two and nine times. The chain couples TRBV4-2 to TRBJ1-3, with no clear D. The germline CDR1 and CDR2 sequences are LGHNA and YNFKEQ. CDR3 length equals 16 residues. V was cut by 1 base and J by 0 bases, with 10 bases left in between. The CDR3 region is CASSQVMGSSGNTIYF. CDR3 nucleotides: TGTGCCAGCAGCCAAGTAATGGGGAGCTCTGGAAACACCATATATTTT.

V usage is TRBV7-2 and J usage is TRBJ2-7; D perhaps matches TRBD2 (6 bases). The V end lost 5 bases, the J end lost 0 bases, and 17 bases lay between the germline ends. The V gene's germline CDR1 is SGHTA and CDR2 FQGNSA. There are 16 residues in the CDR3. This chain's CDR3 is CASSISGLLSSYEQYF. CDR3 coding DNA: TGTGCCAGCAGCATCTCGGGACTCTTAAGCTCCTACGAGCAGTACTTC.

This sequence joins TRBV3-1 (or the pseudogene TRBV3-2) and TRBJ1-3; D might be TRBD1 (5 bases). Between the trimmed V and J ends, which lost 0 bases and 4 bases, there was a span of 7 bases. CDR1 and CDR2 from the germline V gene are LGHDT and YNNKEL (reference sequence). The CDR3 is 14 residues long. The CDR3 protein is CASSQETAGNTIYF. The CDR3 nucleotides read TGTGCCAGCAGCCAAGAGACAGCGGGAAACACCATATATTTT.

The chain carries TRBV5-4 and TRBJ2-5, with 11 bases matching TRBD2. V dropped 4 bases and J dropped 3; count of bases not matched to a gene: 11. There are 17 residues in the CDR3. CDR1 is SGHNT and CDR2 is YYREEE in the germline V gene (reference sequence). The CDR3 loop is CASSPGGSGRAKETQYF. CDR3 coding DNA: TGTGCCAGCAGCCCTGGGGGTAGCGGGAGGGCAAAAGAGACCCAGTACTTC.

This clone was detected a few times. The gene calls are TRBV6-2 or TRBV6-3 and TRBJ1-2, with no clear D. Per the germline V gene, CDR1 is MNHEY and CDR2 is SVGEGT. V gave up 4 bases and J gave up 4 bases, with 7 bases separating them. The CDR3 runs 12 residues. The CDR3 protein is CASSFGSYGYTF. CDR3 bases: TGTGCCAGCAGTTTCGGGAGCTATGGCTACACCTTC.

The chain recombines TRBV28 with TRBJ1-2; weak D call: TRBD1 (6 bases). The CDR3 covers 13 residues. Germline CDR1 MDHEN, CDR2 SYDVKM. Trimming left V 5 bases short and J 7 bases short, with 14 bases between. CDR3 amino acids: CASSPQGGRGYTF. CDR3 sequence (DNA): TGTGCCAGCAGTCCCCAAGGGGGTCGTGGCTACACCTTC.

The CDR3 sequence: CASSPDRGELFF. Here the CDR3 DNA reads TGTGCCAGCAGCCCAGACAGGGGGGAGCTGTTTTTT. The V gene is TRBV12-3 or TRBV12-4, the J gene TRBJ2-2; possibly TRBD1 for D (6 bases). V lost 6 bases and J lost 8, with 10 bases in between. CDR3 length equals 12 residues.

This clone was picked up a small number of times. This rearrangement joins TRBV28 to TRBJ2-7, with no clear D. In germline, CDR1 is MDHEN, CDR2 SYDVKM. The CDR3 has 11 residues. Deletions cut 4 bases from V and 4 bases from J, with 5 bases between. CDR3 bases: TGTGCCAGCAGTTCCATGTACGAGCAGTACTTC. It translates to CASSSMYEQYF.

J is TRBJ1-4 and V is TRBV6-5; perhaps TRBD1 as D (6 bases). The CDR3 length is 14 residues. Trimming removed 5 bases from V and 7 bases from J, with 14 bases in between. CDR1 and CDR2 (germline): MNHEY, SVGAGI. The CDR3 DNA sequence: TGTGCCAGCAGTAGAACAGGGTTCATTGAAAAACTGTTTTTT. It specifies CASSRTGFIEKLFF.

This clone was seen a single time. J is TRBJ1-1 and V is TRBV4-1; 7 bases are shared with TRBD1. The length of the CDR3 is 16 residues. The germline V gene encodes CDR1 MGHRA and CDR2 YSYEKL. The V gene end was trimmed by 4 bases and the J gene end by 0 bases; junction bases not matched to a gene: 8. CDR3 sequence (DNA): TGCGCCAGCAGCCTAGCACAGGGGAACATGAACACTGAAGCTTTCTTT. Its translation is CASSLAQGNMNTEAFF.

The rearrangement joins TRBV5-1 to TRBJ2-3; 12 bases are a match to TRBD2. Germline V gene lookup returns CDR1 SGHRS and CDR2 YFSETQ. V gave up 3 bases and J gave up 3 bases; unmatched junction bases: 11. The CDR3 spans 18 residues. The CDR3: CASSSGQRTSGTTDTQYF. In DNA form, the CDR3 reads TGCGCCAGCAGCTCAGGACAGAGGACTAGCGGGACTACAGATACGCAGTATTTT. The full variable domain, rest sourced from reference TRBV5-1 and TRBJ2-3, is KAGVTQTPRYLIKTRGQQVTLSCSPISGHRSVSWYQQTPGQGLQFLFEYFSETQRNKGNFPGRFSGRQFSNSRSEMNVSTLELGDSALYLCASSSGQRTSGTTDTQYFGPGTRLTVL.

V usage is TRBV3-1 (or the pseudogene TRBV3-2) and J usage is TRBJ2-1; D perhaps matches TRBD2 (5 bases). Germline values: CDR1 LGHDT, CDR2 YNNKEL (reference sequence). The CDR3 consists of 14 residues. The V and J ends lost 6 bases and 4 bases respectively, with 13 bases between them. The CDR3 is CASRNGILYNEQFF. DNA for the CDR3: TGTGCCAGCAGAAACGGGATATTATACAATGAGCAGTTCTTC.